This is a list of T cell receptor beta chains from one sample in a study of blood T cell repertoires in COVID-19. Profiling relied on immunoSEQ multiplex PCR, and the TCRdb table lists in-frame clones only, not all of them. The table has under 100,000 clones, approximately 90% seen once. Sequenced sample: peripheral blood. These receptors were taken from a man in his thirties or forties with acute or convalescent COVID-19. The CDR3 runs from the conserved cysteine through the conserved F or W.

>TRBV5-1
CASSLTVGRARFF
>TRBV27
CASSLGEGTDTQYF
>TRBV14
CASSQSRGGSWNGYTF
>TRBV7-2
CASSLRRGGNQPQHF
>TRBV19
CASSIFRDGEKLFF
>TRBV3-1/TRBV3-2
CASSQTGGAGELFF
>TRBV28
CASSLSPTGETQYF
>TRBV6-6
CASSYSTGQGTEAFF
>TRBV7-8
CASSLGTSANTGELFF
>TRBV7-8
CASSPQDPTPEQYF
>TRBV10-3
CAIKGQPDTQYF
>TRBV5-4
CASSLRDYSYEQYF
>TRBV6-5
CASSSPGTGGHEQYF
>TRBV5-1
CASSRTPSGNTIYF
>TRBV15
CATTLDRDTEAFF
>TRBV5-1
CASSSWTGAFYEQYF
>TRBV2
CASWGGTGGHYGYTF
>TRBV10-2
CASRSDRSWGDTQYF
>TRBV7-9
CASSPSGRGYEQYF
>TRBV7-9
CASKGGGSGYEQYF
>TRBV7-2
CASSLEGTKTDTQYF
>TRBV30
CAWSSGGSVEQFF
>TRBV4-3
CASSQDRTASYGYTF
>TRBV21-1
CASSKKEQGSNQPQHF
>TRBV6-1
CASSETVTANTEAFF
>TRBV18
CASSPRDRVADNEQFF
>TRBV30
CAWSVLNTGELFF
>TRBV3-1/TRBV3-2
CASSQVNERAYEQYF
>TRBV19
CASSGDRGRFF
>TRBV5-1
CASSLVSGIYEQYF
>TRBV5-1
CASSHLTGMNTEAFF
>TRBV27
CASGLAGYNEQFF
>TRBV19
CASSRTGGQETQYF
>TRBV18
CASSPPPGGPGSTQYF
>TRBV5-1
CASMRLAGRGDTQYF
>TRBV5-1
CASSQDRGRNTGELFF
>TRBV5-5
CASSWASGTSGSEQFF
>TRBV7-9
CASSLAINEQFF
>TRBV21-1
CASLGTVGAYNSPLHF
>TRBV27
CAGSPRNSNQPQHF
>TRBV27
CASSWGQGSSPLHF
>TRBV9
CASSEGQNTGELFF
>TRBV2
CASGGDSGTTDTQYF
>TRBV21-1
CASSMHRGPGNTIYF
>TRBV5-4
CASSSPSDSQDSPLHF
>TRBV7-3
CASSLSGGNEQFF
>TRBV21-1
CASSKGGTGENYGYTF
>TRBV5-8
CASSHGQSGYEKLFF
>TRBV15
CATSRGGSYNEQFF
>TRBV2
CASSAQGEAGELFF
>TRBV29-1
CSVVGGSGPTDTQYF
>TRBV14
CASSQDNLREGNTIYF